This T cell receptor beta chain was obtained from a study of regulatory T cells in long-lasting Graves disease. Overall study findings and caveats: New patients shared roughly 960 public clonotypes, and persistent patients shared more, with under 3,000.

The CDR3 has 16 amino acids. Germline values: CDR1 ENHRY, CDR2 SYGVKD. Libraries of TCR beta came from iRepertoire HTBI primers plus Arm-PCR of CDR3 regions. From the multiplex PCR reads, TCRdb called clonotypes with MiXCR, one entry per CDR3 protein. Found here are 650,000 to 850,000 distinct CDR3 sequences, about 30% of them singletons; the top ten hold roughly 46%. Time point described: persistent/refractory GD, antithyroid drugs over 5 years with positive TRAb. Making the TCR library involved RNA that had been extracted from PBMCs. American Thyroid Association guidelines defined how Graves' disease was diagnosed. EDTA tubes were used for drawing around 9 milliliters of peripheral blood. In regard to this clonotype: The antigen is undetermined. Compared with germline, one end of the junction differs, possibly owing to a read error.

The source was peripheral blood mononuclear cells (PBMCs), collected when the disease was refractory, from a patient treated with antithyroid drugs. The rearrangement links TRBV10-3 to TRBJ2-2; 7 nucleotides line up with TRBD1. This receptor was obtained from a female donor with Graves disease. The CDR3 protein is CASSEPDRVQTGELFF. The CDR3 DNA reads TGTGCCAGCAGTGAACCCGACAGGGTACAGACCGGGGAGCTGTTTTTT.